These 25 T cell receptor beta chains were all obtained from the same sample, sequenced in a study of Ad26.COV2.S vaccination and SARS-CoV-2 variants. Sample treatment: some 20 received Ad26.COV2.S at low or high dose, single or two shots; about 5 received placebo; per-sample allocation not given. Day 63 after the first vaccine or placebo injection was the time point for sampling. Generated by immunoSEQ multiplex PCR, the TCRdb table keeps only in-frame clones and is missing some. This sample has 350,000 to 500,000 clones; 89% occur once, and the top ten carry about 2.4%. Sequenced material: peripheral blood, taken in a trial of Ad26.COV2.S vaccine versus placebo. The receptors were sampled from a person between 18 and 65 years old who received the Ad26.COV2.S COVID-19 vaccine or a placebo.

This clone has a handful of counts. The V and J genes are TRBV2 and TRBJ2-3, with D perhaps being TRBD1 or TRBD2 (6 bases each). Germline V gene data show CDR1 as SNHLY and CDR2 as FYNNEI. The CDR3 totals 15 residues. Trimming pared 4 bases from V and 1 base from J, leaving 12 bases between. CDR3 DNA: TGTGCCAGCAGTGGATGGAGGGGGGGCACAGATACGCAGTATTTT. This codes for CASSGWRGGTDTQYF.

The CDR3 nucleotides are TGCGCCAGCAGCTTCCAATCGGGAAGTAGCAATGAAAAACTGTTTTTT. Its protein product is CASSFQSGSSNEKLFF. J is TRBJ1-4 and V is TRBV5-1; D uncertain. The CDR3 has 16 amino acids. In germline, CDR1 is SGHRS, CDR2 YFSETQ. The V end lost 2 bases, the J end lost 5 bases, and 16 bases lay between the germline ends. The whole variable domain, remainder taken from reference TRBV5-1 and TRBJ1-4, is KAGVTQTPRYLIKTRGQQVTLSCSPISGHRSVSWYQQTPGQGLQFLFEYFSETQRNKGNFPGRFSGRQFSNSRSEMNVSTLELGDSALYLCASSFQSGSSNEKLFFGSGTQLSVL.

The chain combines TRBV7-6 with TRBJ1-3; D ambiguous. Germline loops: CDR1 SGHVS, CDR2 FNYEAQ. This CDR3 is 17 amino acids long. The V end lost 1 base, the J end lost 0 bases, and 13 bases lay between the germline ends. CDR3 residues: CASSLGFGTSSGNTIYF. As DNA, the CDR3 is TGTGCCAGCAGCTTAGGGTTTGGCACGAGCTCTGGAAACACCATATATTTT.

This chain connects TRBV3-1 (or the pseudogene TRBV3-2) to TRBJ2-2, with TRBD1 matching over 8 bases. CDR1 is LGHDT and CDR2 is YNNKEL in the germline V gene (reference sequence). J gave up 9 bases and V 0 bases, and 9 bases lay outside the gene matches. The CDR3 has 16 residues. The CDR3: CASSQDLGTGPRELFF. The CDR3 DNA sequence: TGTGCCAGCAGCCAAGATCTAGGGACAGGACCTCGGGAGCTGTTTTTT.

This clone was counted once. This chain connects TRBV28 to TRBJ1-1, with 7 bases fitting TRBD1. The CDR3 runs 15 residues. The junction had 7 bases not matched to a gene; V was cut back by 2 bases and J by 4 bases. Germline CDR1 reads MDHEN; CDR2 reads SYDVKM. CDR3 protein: CASSLGGQGGTEAFF. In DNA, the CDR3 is TGTGCCAGCAGTTTAGGTGGGCAGGGGGGCACTGAAGCTTTCTTT. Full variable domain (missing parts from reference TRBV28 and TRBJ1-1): DVKVTQSSRYLVKRTGEKVFLECVQDMDHENMFWYRQDPGLGLRLIYFSYDVKMKEKGDIPEGYSVSREKKERFSLILESASTNQTSMYLCASSLGGQGGTEAFFGQGTRLTVV.

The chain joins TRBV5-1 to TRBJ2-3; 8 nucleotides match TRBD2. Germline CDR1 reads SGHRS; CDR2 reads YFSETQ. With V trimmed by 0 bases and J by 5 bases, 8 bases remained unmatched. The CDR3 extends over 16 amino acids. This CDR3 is CASSLGGRGGRDTQYF. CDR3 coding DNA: TGCGCCAGCAGCTTGGGTGGACGCGGGGGGAGAGATACGCAGTATTTT.

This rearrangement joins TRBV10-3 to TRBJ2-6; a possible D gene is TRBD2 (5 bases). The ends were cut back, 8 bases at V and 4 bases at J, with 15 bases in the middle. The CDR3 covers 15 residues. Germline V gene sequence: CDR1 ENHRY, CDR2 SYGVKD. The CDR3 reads CAIAERQPGANVLTF. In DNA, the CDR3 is TGTGCCATCGCGGAGCGGCAGCCCGGGGCCAACGTCCTGACTTTC.

CDR3 sequence (DNA): TGTGCCAGCAGTTACTCGATCTTAAGGGAGGGCTACGAGCAGTACGTC. Its protein product is CASSYSILREGYEQYV. The rearrangement links TRBV6-2 or TRBV6-3 to TRBJ2-7; 7 positions agree with TRBD2. Germline loops: CDR1 MNHEY, CDR2 SVGEGT. V shed 0 bases and J 3 bases; nucleotides not matched to a gene: 8. This CDR3 has 16 amino acids.

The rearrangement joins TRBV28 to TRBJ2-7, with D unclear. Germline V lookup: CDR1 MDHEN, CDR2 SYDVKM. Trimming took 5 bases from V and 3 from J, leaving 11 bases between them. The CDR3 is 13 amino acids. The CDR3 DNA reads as TGTGCCAGCAGTACGCGGACCGTCTACGAGCAGTACTTC. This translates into CASSTRTVYEQYF.

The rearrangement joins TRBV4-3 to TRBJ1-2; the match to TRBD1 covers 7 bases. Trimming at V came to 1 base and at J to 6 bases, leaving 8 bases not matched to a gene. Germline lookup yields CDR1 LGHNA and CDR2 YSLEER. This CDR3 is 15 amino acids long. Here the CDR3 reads CASSQVIDRVNGYTF. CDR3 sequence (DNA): TGCGCCAGCAGCCAAGTAATCGACAGGGTAAATGGCTACACCTTC.

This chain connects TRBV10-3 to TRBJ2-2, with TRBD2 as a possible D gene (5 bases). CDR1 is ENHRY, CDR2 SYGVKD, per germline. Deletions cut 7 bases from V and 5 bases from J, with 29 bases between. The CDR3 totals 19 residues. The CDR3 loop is CAIKDYFVGAAPKTGELFF. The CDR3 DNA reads TGTGCCATCAAAGACTACTTCGTCGGCGCAGCCCCCAAGACCGGGGAGCTGTTTTTT.

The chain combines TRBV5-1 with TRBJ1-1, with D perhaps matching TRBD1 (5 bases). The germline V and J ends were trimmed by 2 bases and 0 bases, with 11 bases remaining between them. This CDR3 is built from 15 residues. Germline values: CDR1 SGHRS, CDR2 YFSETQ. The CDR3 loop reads CASSLPETVNTEAFF. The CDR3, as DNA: TGCGCCAGCAGCTTACCCGAGACAGTGAACACTGAAGCTTTCTTT.

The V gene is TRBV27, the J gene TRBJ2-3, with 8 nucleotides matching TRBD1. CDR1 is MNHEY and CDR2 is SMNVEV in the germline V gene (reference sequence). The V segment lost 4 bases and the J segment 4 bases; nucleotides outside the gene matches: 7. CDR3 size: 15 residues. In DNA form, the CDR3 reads TGTGCCAGCAGTTCGTCGACAGGGGCTTCAGATACGCAGTATTTT. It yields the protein CASSSSTGASDTQYF.

The CDR3 coding sequence is TGTGCCAGCAGCTTAGAGGTGCGGAACACCGGGGAGCTGTTTTTT. Translation: CASSLEVRNTGELFF. The chain carries TRBV11-3 and TRBJ2-2; D not resolved. In germline, CDR1 is SGHNT, CDR2 YENEEA. V gave up 0 bases and J gave up 1 base, with 6 bases separating them. CDR3 size: 15 residues.

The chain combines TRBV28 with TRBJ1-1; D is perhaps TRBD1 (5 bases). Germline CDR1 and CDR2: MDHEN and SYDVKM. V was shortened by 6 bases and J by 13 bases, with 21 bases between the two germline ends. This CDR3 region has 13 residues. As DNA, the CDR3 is TGTGCCAGCAGCTTGGCCGGGGCAGGGTGGGGTTTCTTT. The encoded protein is CASSLAGAGWGFF.

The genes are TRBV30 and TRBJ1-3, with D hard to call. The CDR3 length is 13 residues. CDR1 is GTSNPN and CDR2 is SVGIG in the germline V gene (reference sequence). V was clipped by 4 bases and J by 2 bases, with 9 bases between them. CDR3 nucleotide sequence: TGTGCCTGGAACGGAGGAGCTGGAAACACCATATATTTT. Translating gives CAWNGGAGNTIYF.

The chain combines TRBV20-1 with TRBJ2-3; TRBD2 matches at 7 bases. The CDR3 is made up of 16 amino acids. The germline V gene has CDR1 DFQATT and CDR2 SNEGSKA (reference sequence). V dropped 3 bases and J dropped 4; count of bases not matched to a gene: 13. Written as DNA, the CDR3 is TGCAGTGCTAGTAACTTTAGAGCGGGAAGGGCAGATACGCAGTATTTT. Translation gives CSASNFRAGRADTQYF.

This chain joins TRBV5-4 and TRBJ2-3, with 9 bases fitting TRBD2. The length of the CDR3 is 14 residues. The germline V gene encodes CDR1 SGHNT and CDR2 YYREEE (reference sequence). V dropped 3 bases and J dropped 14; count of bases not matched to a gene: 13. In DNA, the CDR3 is TGTGCCAGCAGCTATGGACTAGCGCCCTTAGCGCTGTATTTT. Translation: CASSYGLAPLALYF.

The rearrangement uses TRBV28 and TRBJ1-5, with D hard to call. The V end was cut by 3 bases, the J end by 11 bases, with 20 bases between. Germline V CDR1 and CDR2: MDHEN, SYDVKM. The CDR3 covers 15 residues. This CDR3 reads CASSFRWGVPRAQHF. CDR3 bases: TGTGCCAGCAGTTTTAGGTGGGGAGTCCCTAGGGCCCAGCATTTT. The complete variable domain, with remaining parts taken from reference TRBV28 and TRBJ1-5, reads DVKVTQSSRYLVKRTGEKVFLECVQDMDHENMFWYRQDPGLGLRLIYFSYDVKMKEKGDIPEGYSVSREKKERFSLILESASTNQTSMYLCASSFRWGVPRAQHFGDGTRLSIL.

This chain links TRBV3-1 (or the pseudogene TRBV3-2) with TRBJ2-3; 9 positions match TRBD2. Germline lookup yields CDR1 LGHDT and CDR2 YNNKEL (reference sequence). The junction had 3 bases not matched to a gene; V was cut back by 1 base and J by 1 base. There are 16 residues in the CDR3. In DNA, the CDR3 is TGTGCCAGCAGCCAAGCCCGACTAGCGGGCACAGATACGCAGTATTTT. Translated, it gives CASSQARLAGTDTQYF.

CDR3 DNA: TGCGCCAGCAGCCGACGCCCCGCCTTAGATTACGAGCAGTACTTC. Amino acid sequence: CASSRRPALDYEQYF. The chain is built from TRBV4-3 and TRBJ2-7; no clear D. In germline, CDR1 is LGHNA, CDR2 YSLEER. The V gene lost 4 bases and the J gene lost 4 bases, with 17 bases spanning the gap. This CDR3 has 15 residues.

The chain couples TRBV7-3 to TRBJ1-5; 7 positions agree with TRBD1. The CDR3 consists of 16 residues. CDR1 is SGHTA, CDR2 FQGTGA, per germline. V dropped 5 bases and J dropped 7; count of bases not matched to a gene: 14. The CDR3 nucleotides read TGTGCCAGCAGCCCCGCCAGACAGGGTAAAAAACAGCCCCAGCATTTT. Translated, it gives CASSPARQGKKQPQHF. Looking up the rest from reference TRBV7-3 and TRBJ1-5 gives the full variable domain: GAGVSQTPSNKVTEKGKYVELRCDPISGHTALYWYRQSLGQGPEFLIYFQGTGAADDSGLPNDRFFAVRPEGSVSTLKIQRTERGDSAVYLCASSPARQGKKQPQHFGDGTRLSIL.

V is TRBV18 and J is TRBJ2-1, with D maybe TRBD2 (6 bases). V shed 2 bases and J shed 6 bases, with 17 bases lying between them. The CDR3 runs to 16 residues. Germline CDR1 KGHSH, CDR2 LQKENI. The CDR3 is CASSPNRDSPSNEQFF. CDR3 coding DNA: TGTGCCAGCTCACCAAACCGGGACTCCCCCAGCAATGAGCAGTTCTTC.

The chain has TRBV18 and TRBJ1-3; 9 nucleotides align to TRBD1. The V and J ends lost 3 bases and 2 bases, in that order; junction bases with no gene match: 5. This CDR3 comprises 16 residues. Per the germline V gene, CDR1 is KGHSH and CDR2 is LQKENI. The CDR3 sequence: CASSPTGQGTGNTIYF. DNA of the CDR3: TGTGCCAGCTCACCCACCGGACAGGGGACTGGAAACACCATATATTTT.

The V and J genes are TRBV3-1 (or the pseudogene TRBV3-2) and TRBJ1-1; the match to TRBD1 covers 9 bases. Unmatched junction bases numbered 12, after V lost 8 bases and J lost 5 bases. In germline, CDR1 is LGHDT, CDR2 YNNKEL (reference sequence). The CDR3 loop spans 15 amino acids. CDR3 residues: CASGAQGATGTEAFF. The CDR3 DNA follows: TGTGCCAGCGGCGCACAGGGGGCGACGGGGACTGAAGCTTTCTTT.